Listed here are 18 T cell receptor beta chains from one sample, sequenced in a study of blood T cells in healthy people across ages (dated by TCRdb to the mid-2010s). The library was prepared using 5' RACE. TCRdb shows the sequencer as Illumina HiSeq 2500. A second PCR of roughly 6 to 11 cycles was run with a J-beta primer mix and a sample-barcoded 5' primer. TCRdb passed the public sequencing reads through fastp at Q25 and MiXCR, retaining productive beta sequences. Entries are consolidated by CDR3 protein sequence, retaining the most common genes and DNA. For this sample the table gives about 750,000 distinct CDR3 sequences, of which 53% were detected only once. The ten largest clones add up to 40% to 50% of the sample. The sequencing sample was made of blood. Receptor source: a man older than 75 in good health.

The table lists this clonotype with a few counts. CDR3 residues: CASSLDSGRAERDAYF. DNA of the CDR3: TGTGCCAGCAGCTTAGATAGCGGGAGGGCGGAGAGAGACGCGTATTTT. This chain connects TRBV7-2 to TRBJ2-3, with 11 bases aligning to TRBD2. J was trimmed by 14 bases and V by 1 base; bases with no gene match: 14. This CDR3 contains 16 residues. Germline-derived CDR1 and CDR2 are SGHTA and FQGNSA.

The chain uses TRBV3-1 and TRBJ2-3; 12 bases map to TRBD2. V lost 0 bases to trimming and J lost 14 bases; unmatched junction nucleotides: 18. Looked up from germline, CDR1 is LGHDT and CDR2 is YNNKEL (reference sequence). The CDR3 covers 18 residues. CDR3 protein: CASSQDPRLAGVARYAYF. For the CDR3, the DNA is TGTGCCAGCAGCCAAGATCCGAGACTAGCGGGAGTGGCCAGATACGCGTATTTT.

This chain joins TRBV30 and TRBJ1-2; D not resolved. The CDR3 spans 13 residues. Germline V gives CDR1 GTSNPN, CDR2 SVGIG (reference sequence). Trimming left V 2 bases short and J 0 bases short, with 7 bases between. The CDR3 nucleotides read TGTGCCTGGAGTATGGATACTAACTATGGCTACACCTTC. Translated, it gives CAWSMDTNYGYTF.

The rearrangement links TRBV3-1 to TRBJ2-1, with 10 bases lining up with TRBD2. Germline CDR1 reads LGHDT; CDR2 reads YNNKEL (reference sequence). Trimming took 7 bases from V and 7 from J; bases not matched to a gene: 7. This CDR3 contains 14 residues. The CDR3 nucleotides are TGTGCCAGCACCCTAGCGGGAGATTCGAATGAGCAGTTCTTC. Amino acids: CASTLAGDSNEQFF.

V is TRBV10-3 and J is TRBJ1-1, with 8 bases matching TRBD1. Germline V gives CDR1 ENHRY, CDR2 SYGVKD. Trimming removed 6 bases from V and 6 bases from J; junction bases left unmatched: 6. The CDR3 is 13 amino acids. The CDR3 sequence is CAIREDREAEAFF. In nucleotides, the CDR3 is TGTGCCATCAGGGAGGACAGGGAGGCTGAAGCTTTCTTT.

In this sample, this clonotype turned up a few times. The V call is TRBV29-1, the J call TRBJ2-1; D gene uncertain. CDR3 length equals 9 residues. The germline gives CDR1 SQVTM, CDR2 ANQGSEA. The V gene lost 7 bases and the J gene lost 5 bases, with 3 bases spanning the gap. The DNA of the CDR3 is TGCAGCGCAGACAATGAGCAGTTCTTC. The encoded protein is CSADNEQFF.

This clonotype was seen repeatedly, ten times or more. V and J are TRBV24-1 and TRBJ2-1; D unclear. The V end was cut by 3 bases, the J end by 0 bases, with 17 bases between. The CDR3 is made up of 18 amino acids. In germline, CDR1 is KGHDR, CDR2 SFDVKD. The CDR3 DNA follows: TGTGCCACCAGTGATCAACCCCGTCAATGGAGCTCCTACAATGAGCAGTTCTTC. It translates to CATSDQPRQWSSYNEQFF.

This chain joins TRBV29-1 and TRBJ1-2; TRBD1 matches 8 bases. The germline V gene has CDR1 SQVTM and CDR2 ANQGSEA. J gave up 6 bases and V 4 bases, and 4 bases lay outside the gene matches. The CDR3 runs to 12 residues. This CDR3 is CSVGAGGDGYTF. The DNA of the CDR3 is TGCAGCGTTGGGGCAGGGGGCGATGGCTACACCTTC.

V is TRBV24-1 and J is TRBJ2-1, with 10 positions matching TRBD2. The length of the CDR3 is 15 residues. The germline V gene encodes CDR1 KGHDR and CDR2 SFDVKD. The V gene end was trimmed by 5 bases and the J gene end by 4 bases; junction bases not matched to a gene: 4. In DNA, the CDR3 is TGTGCCACCAGTGGGGCTAGCGGGGGTTACAATGAGCAGTTCTTC. Amino acid sequence: CATSGASGGYNEQFF.

The V gene is TRBV2, the J gene TRBJ2-4; D might be TRBD1 (6 bases). Matching the DNA end better, TRBJ2-7 makes the J call doubtful. Per the germline V gene, CDR1 is SNHLY and CDR2 is FYNNEI. The CDR3 extends over 14 amino acids. The CDR3 is CASKGDGNPYEQYF. The CDR3 nucleotides are TGTGCCAGCAAGGGGGACGGGAACCCCTACGAGCAGTACTTC.

A few counts support this clonotype. V usage is TRBV20-1 and J usage is TRBJ2-3; the D is unclear. The CDR3 covers 14 residues. CDR1 and CDR2 from the germline V gene are DFQATT and SNEGSKA (reference sequence). With 0 bases removed from V and 2 bases from J, the gap between germline ends came to 9 bases. The CDR3 protein is CSARDVRFTDTQYF. CDR3 sequence (DNA): TGCAGTGCTAGAGATGTGCGGTTCACAGATACGCAGTATTTT.

The V call is TRBV20-1, the J call TRBJ2-3, with 8 bases that match TRBD1. V gave up 2 bases and J gave up 2 bases; unmatched junction bases: 6. Germline CDR1 is DFQATT and CDR2 is SNEGSKA (reference sequence). The CDR3 spans 15 residues. The CDR3 coding sequence is TGCAGTGCTAGACCGGGACAGGTGATCACAGATACGCAGTATTTT. Translated: CSARPGQVITDTQYF.

The rearrangement links TRBV4-2 to TRBJ2-1; 9 positions match TRBD2. The germline V gene has CDR1 LGHNA and CDR2 YNFKEQ. CDR3 length equals 16 residues. V lost 3 bases and J lost 9; bases outside the gene matches: 12. CDR3 region: CASSHPPIAGVGEQFF. CDR3 bases: TGTGCCAGCAGCCACCCCCCCATAGCGGGAGTAGGTGAGCAGTTCTTC.

The table lists this clonotype with a count of one. V and J are TRBV29-1 and TRBJ2-5, with 7 nucleotides matching TRBD1. V was clipped by 6 bases and J by 5 bases; unmatched bases: 9. The CDR3 has 13 residues. CDR1 SQVTM and CDR2 ANQGSEA come from the germline V gene. CDR3 sequence (DNA): TGCAGCGTGGGACAGACTCTATGGGAGACCCAGTACTTC. Encoded protein: CSVGQTLWETQYF.

V and J are TRBV18 and TRBJ2-1; D might be TRBD2 (5 bases). The ends were cut back, 3 bases at V and 4 bases at J, with 10 bases in the middle. In germline, CDR1 is KGHSH, CDR2 LQKENI. The CDR3 contains 14 residues. CDR3 coding DNA: TGTGCCAGCTCACCGAGGTCGGGGTACAATGAGCAGTTCTTC. Translation: CASSPRSGYNEQFF.

The rearrangement uses TRBV7-2 and TRBJ2-3, with D perhaps matching TRBD1 (5 bases). The V end lost 5 bases, the J end lost 3 bases, and 9 bases lay between the germline ends. Germline V gives CDR1 SGHTA, CDR2 FQGNSA. The CDR3 spans 13 residues. Written as DNA, the CDR3 is TGTGCCAGCAGCCTAAGACAGACAGATACGCAGTATTTT. This sequence encodes CASSLRQTDTQYF.

The rearrangement uses TRBV7-8 and TRBJ2-5; D unresolved. The end of the DNA fits TRBJ2-7 better, so the J call may be wrong. CDR1 is SGHVS, CDR2 FQNEAQ, per germline. This CDR3 comprises 14 residues. The CDR3, as DNA: TGTGCCAGCAGCTTATCAGACCGTTTGTACGAGCAGTACTTC. Translation: CASSLSDRLYEQYF.

This clonotype has a handful of counts. The chain carries TRBV7-2 and TRBJ2-3; 8 bases align to TRBD2. After removal of 4 bases from V and 4 bases from J, the junction contained 10 bases not matched to a gene. The CDR3 is made up of 16 amino acids. Germline V lookup: CDR1 SGHTA, CDR2 FQGNSA. DNA for the CDR3: TGTGCCAGCAGCTCCACTCCGGGACTAGGAGCAGATACGCAGTATTTT. This translates into CASSSTPGLGADTQYF.